The rows below give T cell receptor beta chains drawn from one sample of a study of Graves' ophthalmopathy and Graves' hyperthyroidism. MiXCR, run by TCRdb on the multiplex PCR reads, gives a single entry per CDR3 protein. The table has approximately 150,000 distinct CDR3 sequences, around 40% seen once. Sequencing was performed on peripheral blood. These receptors were collected from a man younger than 45 with Graves' ophthalmopathy. Both conserved end residues are part of each CDR3. Each record gives: V gene, clone size, CDR3 length, D gene, J gene, CDR3 DNA, CDR3 protein. D genes are given only for firm matches. Size is omitted from some rows. Given values are once, few, many or a class for expanded clones.

V: TRBV6-2/TRBV6-3; size: many; length: 15; D: NA; J: TRBJ2-7; DNA: TGTGCCAGCAGTTCCTCGACCTTGCTAGATCCGGAGCAGTACTTC; CDR3: CASSSSTLLDPEQYF
V: TRBV30; size: many; length: 14; D: TRBD1; J: TRBJ2-7; DNA: TGTGCCTGGCACACAGGGGTAGGTACCTACGAGCAGTACTTC; CDR3: CAWHTGVGTYEQYF
V: TRBV19; size: many; length: 16; D: TRBD1; J: TRBJ1-1; DNA: TGTGCCAGTAGTAACCCCGCGGGACAGTTGAACACTGAAGCTTTCTTT; CDR3: CASSNPAGQLNTEAFF
V: TRBV6-5; size: many; length: 17; D: NA; J: TRBJ2-7; DNA: TGTGCCAGCAGTTACTCGATAAGCCCGGGTTCCGTCTACGAGCAGTACTTC; CDR3: CASSYSISPGSVYEQYF
V: TRBV12-3/TRBV12-4; size: few; length: 13; D: TRBD1; J: TRBJ1-1; DNA: TGTGCCAGCATCCGATCAGGGGGCACTGAAGCTTTCTTT; CDR3: CASIRSGGTEAFF
V: TRBV6-2/TRBV6-3; size: few; length: 13; D: TRBD1; J: TRBJ2-7; DNA: TGTGCCAGCAGGGGACAGGACCCCTACGAGCAGTACTTC; CDR3: CASRGQDPYEQYF
V: TRBV20-1; size: once; length: 14; D: NA; J: TRBJ2-3; DNA: TGCAGTGCTAGTCTAGCTAGCGACACAGATACGCAGTATTTT; CDR3: CSASLASDTDTQYF
V: TRBV6-9; size: NA; length: 10; D: NA; J: TRBJ2-7; DNA: TGTGCCAGCAGTTCGGGTGAGCAGTACTTC; CDR3: CASSSGEQYF
V: TRBV13; size: many; length: 17; D: TRBD1; J: TRBJ2-5; DNA: TGTGCCAGCAGCTTAGTCGGAGTCGGGACAGGGCAAGAGACCCAGTACTTC; CDR3: CASSLVGVGTGQETQYF
V: TRBV6-1; size: many; length: 14; D: NA; J: TRBJ1-2; DNA: TGTGCCAGCAGTGACTGGGGGCCAAACTATGGCTACACCTTC; CDR3: CASSDWGPNYGYTF
V: TRBV10-3; size: NA; length: 15; D: TRBD1; J: TRBJ2-2; DNA: TGTGCCATCAGTTCCGGGACAGGTTTCACCGGGGAGCTGTTTTTT; CDR3: CAISSGTGFTGELFF
V: TRBV6-1; size: NA; length: 15; D: NA; J: TRBJ1-5; DNA: TGTGCCAGCAGTGAACCCGCGGACGTCTATCAGCCCCAGCATTTT; CDR3: CASSEPADVYQPQHF
V: TRBV7-2; size: NA; length: 13; D: NA; J: TRBJ1-1; DNA: TGTGCCAGCACCATGACCGCCGTAACTGAAGCTTTCTTT; CDR3: CASTMTAVTEAFF
V: TRBV7-2; size: many; length: 14; D: TRBD1; J: TRBJ2-5; DNA: TGTGCCAGCAGCTGGGGACAGGGCCAAGAGACCCAGTACTTC; CDR3: CASSWGQGQETQYF
V: TRBV4-3; size: many; length: 15; D: TRBD1; J: TRBJ1-2; DNA: TGCGCCAGCAGCCAAGATCGCGCAGGGGGTTATGGCTACACCTTC; CDR3: CASSQDRAGGYGYTF
V: TRBV27; size: NA; length: 14; D: NA; J: TRBJ2-7; DNA: TGTGCCAGCAGTTTCCTCGGAGGGTCCTACGAGCAGTACTTC; CDR3: CASSFLGGSYEQYF
V: TRBV7-2; size: NA; length: 15; D: NA; J: TRBJ1-6; DNA: TGTGCCAGCAGCAAAGCACTTTCCACGGATTCACCCCTCCACTTT; CDR3: CASSKALSTDSPLHF
V: TRBV6-5; size: many; length: 15; D: NA; J: TRBJ1-1; DNA: TGTGCCAGCAGTTACCACGGCCAGGGGTACACTGAAGCTTTCTTT; CDR3: CASSYHGQGYTEAFF
V: TRBV27; size: NA; length: 13; D: TRBD1; J: TRBJ1-2; DNA: TGTGCCAGCAGTTATACGACAGGGCTTGGCTACACCTTC; CDR3: CASSYTTGLGYTF
V: TRBV2; size: NA; length: 14; D: TRBD1; J: TRBJ2-7; DNA: TGTGCCAGCAATAAGGGACAGCTGGGAAGGGAGCAGTACTTC; CDR3: CASNKGQLGREQYF
V: TRBV6-5; size: many; length: 13; D: TRBD1; J: TRBJ2-7; DNA: TGTGCCAGCGACCGGGACAGGACCTACGAGCAGTACTTC; CDR3: CASDRDRTYEQYF
V: TRBV28; size: many; length: 14; D: NA; J: TRBJ1-3; DNA: TGTGCCAGCAGCCTCGAAGGAACTGGAAACACCATATATTTT; CDR3: CASSLEGTGNTIYF
V: TRBV11-2; size: few; length: 15; D: TRBD2; J: TRBJ2-7; DNA: TGTGCCAGCAGCTTAGAGTTAGCGGGTACCTACGAGCAGTACTTC; CDR3: CASSLELAGTYEQYF
V: TRBV2; size: many; length: 14; D: TRBD2; J: TRBJ2-7; DNA: TGTGCCAGCAGTGAACTAGCGGGCAGCCACGAGCAGTACTTC; CDR3: CASSELAGSHEQYF
V: TRBV28; size: NA; length: 13; D: NA; J: TRBJ1-5; DNA: TGTGCCAGTGACAGGTCTCTCAATCAGCCCCAGCATTTT; CDR3: CASDRSLNQPQHF